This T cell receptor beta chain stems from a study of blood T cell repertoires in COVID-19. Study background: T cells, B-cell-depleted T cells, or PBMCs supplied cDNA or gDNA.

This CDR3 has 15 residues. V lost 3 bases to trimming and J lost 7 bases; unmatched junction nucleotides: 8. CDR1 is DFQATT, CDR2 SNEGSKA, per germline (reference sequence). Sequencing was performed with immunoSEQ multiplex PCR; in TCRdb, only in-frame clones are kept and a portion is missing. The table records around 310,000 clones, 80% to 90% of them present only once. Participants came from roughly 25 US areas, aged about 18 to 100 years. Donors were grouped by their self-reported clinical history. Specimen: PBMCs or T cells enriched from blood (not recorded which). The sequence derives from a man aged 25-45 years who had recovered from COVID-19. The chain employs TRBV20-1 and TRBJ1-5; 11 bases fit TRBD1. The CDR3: CSASRGQGDRQPQHF. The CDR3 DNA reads TGCAGTGCTAGTCGGGGACAGGGGGACAGGCAGCCCCAGCATTTT.